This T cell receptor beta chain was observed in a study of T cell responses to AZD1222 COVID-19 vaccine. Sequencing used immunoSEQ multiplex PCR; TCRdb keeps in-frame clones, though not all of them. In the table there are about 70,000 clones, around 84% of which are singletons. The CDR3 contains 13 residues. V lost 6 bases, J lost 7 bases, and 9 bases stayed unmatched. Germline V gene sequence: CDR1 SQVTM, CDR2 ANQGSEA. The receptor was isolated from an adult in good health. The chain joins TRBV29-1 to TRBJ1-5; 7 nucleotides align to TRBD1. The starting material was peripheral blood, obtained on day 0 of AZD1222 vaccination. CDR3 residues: CSVRQGISQPQHF. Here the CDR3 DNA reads TGCAGCGTCCGACAGGGAATTAGCCAGCCCCAGCATTTT. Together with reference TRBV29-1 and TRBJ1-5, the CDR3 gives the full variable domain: SAVISQKPSRDICQRGTSLTIQCQVDSQVTMMFWYRQQPGQSLTLIATANQGSEATYESGFVIDKFPISRPNLTFSTLTVSNMSPEDSSIYLCSVRQGISQPQHFGDGTRLSIL.